Listed below are T cell receptor beta chains from one sample, sequenced in a study of T cells in Graves' hyperthyroidism and ophthalmopathy. TCRdb ran MiXCR on the multiplex PCR reads and lists one entry per CDR3 protein. Here the sample spans over 700,000 distinct CDR3 sequences, roughly a third being singletons. The sample comprised blood. Receptors were obtained from a woman aged 40 to 50 with Graves' hyperthyroidism. CDR3s include the opening cysteine and the closing phenylalanine or tryptophan. D genes are given only for firm matches. Size is omitted from some rows. Given values are once, few, many or a class for expanded clones.

cdr3_nt,cdr3_aa,clone_size,v_call,j_call,d_call
TGTGCCAGCAGTAGGACAGGGGTATTCTACGAGCAGTACTTC,CASSRTGVFYEQYF,many,TRBV7-2,TRBJ2-7,TRBD1
TGTGCCAGCAGCGAGGGACAGCCCAATTCACCCCTCCACTTT,CASSEGQPNSPLHF,many,TRBV9,TRBJ1-6,TRBD1
TGTGCCATCACGACGGTGATAAACACTGAAGCTTTCTTT,CAITTVINTEAFF,.,TRBV6-2/TRBV6-3,TRBJ1-1,.
TGTGCCAGCAGCGCTTCGACGAGTCAAAAGACCCAGTACTTC,CASSASTSQKTQYF,.,TRBV13,TRBJ2-5,.
TGTGCCAGCAGTGCCGGACAGGACAAACAAGAGACCCAGTACTTC,CASSAGQDKQETQYF,.,TRBV12-3/TRBV12-4,TRBJ2-5,TRBD1
TGTGCCAGCAGCTTAGCGGGCCCACCCCTCCACTTT,CASSLAGPPLHF,many,TRBV7-2,TRBJ1-6,.
TGTGCCAGCAGTTACTTGGGGGGAGTCACTGAAGCTTTCTTT,CASSYLGGVTEAFF,few,TRBV6-2/TRBV6-3,TRBJ1-1,.
TGTGCCAGCAGCGTCTTCAGTTTGGGCACTGAAGCTTTCTTT,CASSVFSLGTEAFF,.,TRBV9,TRBJ1-1,.
TGCGCCAGCAGCCAGGGGCCCAGCTATGACTACACCTTC,CASSQGPSYDYTF,.,TRBV4-3,TRBJ1-2,.
TGTGCCATCAGCGTTGCTGAGGCATCCTACGAGCAGTACTTC,CAISVAEASYEQYF,.,TRBV10-3,TRBJ2-7,.
TGTGCCAGCAGAGGCGGACAGAGCCCTACCTACGAGCAGTACTTC,CASRGGQSPTYEQYF,few,TRBV5-5,TRBJ2-7,.
TGTGCCAGCAGCTTGGGGGACGGGGAAAAACTGTTTTTT,CASSLGDGEKLFF,.,TRBV7-2,TRBJ1-4,.
TGTGCCAGCTCACCAAACCGAGTGACAGGGTTCTCGACCTATGGCTACACCTTC,CASSPNRVTGFSTYGYTF,.,TRBV18,TRBJ1-2,TRBD1
TGTGCCAGTAGTATCGACAGGGGATCCTACGAGCAGTACTTC,CASSIDRGSYEQYF,many,TRBV19,TRBJ2-7,TRBD1
TGTGCCAGCAGCACACTATCTAGACAGGGTATCTCACCCCTCCACTTT,CASSTLSRQGISPLHF,many,TRBV7-2,TRBJ1-6,TRBD1
TGTGCCAGCAGTTCCATGGGTAGGGACGGCAACTATGGCTACACCTTC,CASSSMGRDGNYGYTF,few,TRBV28,TRBJ1-2,.
TGTGCCAGCAGCATAACTGGACAGGGGAGCAATCAGCCCCAGCATTTT,CASSITGQGSNQPQHF,.,TRBV28,TRBJ1-5,TRBD1
TGTGCCACCAGTGTCAGGGGGCGTCGGAACACCATATATTTT,CATSVRGRRNTIYF,many,TRBV24-1,TRBJ1-3,TRBD1
TGTGCCAGCAGTGAAGGAGGGGACAGGGTACACGAGCAGTACTTC,CASSEGGDRVHEQYF,few,TRBV25-1,TRBJ2-7,TRBD1
TGTGCCAGCAGCGAATTGACAGGGGTGCAAGAGACCCAGTACTTC,CASSELTGVQETQYF,many,TRBV9,TRBJ2-5,TRBD1
TGTGCCAGCAGTTACGGGGGAGGGGTTAGGAACACTGAAGCTTTCTTT,CASSYGGGVRNTEAFF,few,TRBV6-5,TRBJ1-1,.
TGTGCCAGCAGTTTATCGAACGTCGGGGGGCGGGATGGCTACACCTTC,CASSLSNVGGRDGYTF,.,TRBV27,TRBJ1-2,.
TGTGCCAGCAGCTTAACAGGGGGGGTCGAGCAGTACTTC,CASSLTGGVEQYF,many,TRBV7-8,TRBJ2-7,.
TGTGCCAGCAGCTTAAACGGGCAGGGGATTGAAAAACTGTTTTTT,CASSLNGQGIEKLFF,once,TRBV7-8,TRBJ1-4,.
TGTGCCAGCAGCGTAGTTTCCTTTGGACAGACGAACACTGAAGCTTTCTTT,CASSVVSFGQTNTEAFF,.,TRBV9,TRBJ1-1,.
TGTGCCAGCAGCGCCCGAACAGTTGAACGGACCCAGTACTTC,CASSARTVERTQYF,.,TRBV7-2,TRBJ2-5,.
TGCGCCAGCAGCCCGGGGACTTTGAACACCGGGGAGCTGTTTTTT,CASSPGTLNTGELFF,few,TRBV11-2,TRBJ2-2,.
TGTGCCAGCAGCTTACTCTCAAGCACAGATACGCAGTATTTT,CASSLLSSTDTQYF,few,TRBV7-3,TRBJ2-3,.
TGTGCCAGCAGCGTAGAGGCAGGACTCACAACTAATGAAAAACTGTTTTTT,CASSVEAGLTTNEKLFF,.,TRBV9,TRBJ1-4,.
TGCAGTGCCGCGGGGGGATTGGGGGGTAATGAAAAACTGTTTTTT,CSAAGGLGGNEKLFF,.,TRBV20-1,TRBJ1-4,.
TGCAGCGTTGATGCGGGAATGGGAGGAGAAAAACTGTTTTTT,CSVDAGMGGEKLFF,many,TRBV29-1,TRBJ1-4,.
TGTGCCAGCAGCTTCAGTCGGTTAAGGCGTTCCGGGGAGCTGTTTTTT,CASSFSRLRRSGELFF,many,TRBV7-9,TRBJ2-2,.
TGCGCCAGCACTCGAACAGGACAGGGTGACGGGGAGCAGTACTTC,CASTRTGQGDGEQYF,.,TRBV10-2,TRBJ2-7,TRBD1
TGTGCCAGCAGCGGGCCTCTTGCCTATGGCTACACCTTC,CASSGPLAYGYTF,many,TRBV9,TRBJ1-2,.
TGTGCCATCAGTGAGATAAGGGCCAACGTCCTGACTTTC,CAISEIRANVLTF,.,TRBV10-3,TRBJ2-6,.
TGTGCCAGTCGAATCCAGGGTCCAGACTCCTACGAGCAGTACTTC,CASRIQGPDSYEQYF,.,TRBV19,TRBJ2-7,.
TGTGCCAGTAGTATTTCTGTCATGAACCCTGAAGCTTTCTTT,CASSISVMNPEAFF,.,TRBV19,TRBJ1-1,.
TGCAGTGCCAGGCCTTGGGGCTCTGAAGCTTTCTTT,CSARPWGSEAFF,.,TRBV20-1,TRBJ1-1,.
TGTGCCAGCAGTTTCGAACAGATCTACACCTTC,CASSFEQIYTF,many,TRBV12-3/TRBV12-4,TRBJ1-2,.
TGTGCCAGCAGCTCGTATACAGGGGGCTCCTATGGCTACACCTTC,CASSSYTGGSYGYTF,few,TRBV7-9,TRBJ1-2,TRBD1
TGTGCCAGCAGCTTCGCCCCGGGACTAGCGAACGAGCAGTACTTC,CASSFAPGLANEQYF,.,TRBV5-6,TRBJ2-7,TRBD2
TGTGCCAGCAGCCACGACTCCTCTTTCTATGGCTACACCTTC,CASSHDSSFYGYTF,few,TRBV7-9,TRBJ1-2,.
TGTGCCAGCAGCTCGACAGGGACAGCCAACACTGAAGCTTTC,CASSSTGTANTEAF,.,TRBV7-2,TRBJ2-6,TRBD1
TGCAGTGCTAGTTTTGGACAGGGGTACGAGCAGTACTTC,CSASFGQGYEQYF,few,TRBV20-1,TRBJ2-7,TRBD1
TGTGCCATCAGGGACAGGGCCCCCTACGAGCAGTACTTC,CAIRDRAPYEQYF,.,TRBV10-3,TRBJ2-7,TRBD1
TGCAGTGCCTCACCCGGGACCTACACCTACGAGCAGTACTTC,CSASPGTYTYEQYF,.,TRBV20-1,TRBJ2-7,.
TGTGCCAGCAGCCGGGACAGCTGGCATGGCTACACCTTC,CASSRDSWHGYTF,.,TRBV3-1,TRBJ1-2,TRBD1
TGCGCCAGCAGCCCTACGCGGGGTGGTCAGCCCCAGCATTTT,CASSPTRGGQPQHF,.,TRBV4-3,TRBJ1-5,.
TGTGCCAGCAGCTTGGGACCGACGAATTCACCCCTCCACTTT,CASSLGPTNSPLHF,many,TRBV7-9,TRBJ1-6,.
TGTGCCAGCAGCTTAGACCAAATTATTCGGGGACCAAGCTCCTACAATGAGCAGTTCTTC,CASSLDQIIRGPSSYNEQFF,few,TRBV11-2,TRBJ2-1,.
TGTGCCAGCAGCCACGCGCGGGGGGGCTACACCTTC,CASSHARGGYTF,.,TRBV7-9,TRBJ1-2,.
TGTGCCAGCAGCCACGAAAGGGTGACTGAAGCTTTCTTT,CASSHERVTEAFF,.,TRBV3-1,TRBJ1-1,.
TGCAGTGCTAGGGGGGGACTAGCGGGAGATCCGCAGTACTTC,CSARGGLAGDPQYF,.,TRBV20-1,TRBJ2-5,TRBD2
TGTGCCAGCAGTGCTAGAGATCCGGTCACAGTCAGTGATGATGGCTACACCTTC,CASSARDPVTVSDDGYTF,.,TRBV7-9,TRBJ1-2,.
TGTGCCAGCAGCTTCATTGGCCTTGAAGCTTTCTTT,CASSFIGLEAFF,many,TRBV7-9,TRBJ1-1,.
TGTGCCAGCAGCCCGGCTCCGCCAGGGCTACCCCAAGAGACCCAGTACTTC,CASSPAPPGLPQETQYF,many,TRBV7-6,TRBJ2-5,.
TGCGCCAGCAGCCAAGATGGGGCCAAGGCGGCGTATCAGCCCCAGCATTTT,CASSQDGAKAAYQPQHF,.,TRBV5-1,TRBJ1-5,.
TGTGCCAGCAGCCACCCTAGGTCCCGAGAGACCCAGTACTTC,CASSHPRSRETQYF,many,TRBV7-3,TRBJ2-5,.
TGTGCCAGCAGCCTCGGACTCTATAATTCACCCCTCCACTTT,CASSLGLYNSPLHF,many,TRBV6-5,TRBJ1-6,.